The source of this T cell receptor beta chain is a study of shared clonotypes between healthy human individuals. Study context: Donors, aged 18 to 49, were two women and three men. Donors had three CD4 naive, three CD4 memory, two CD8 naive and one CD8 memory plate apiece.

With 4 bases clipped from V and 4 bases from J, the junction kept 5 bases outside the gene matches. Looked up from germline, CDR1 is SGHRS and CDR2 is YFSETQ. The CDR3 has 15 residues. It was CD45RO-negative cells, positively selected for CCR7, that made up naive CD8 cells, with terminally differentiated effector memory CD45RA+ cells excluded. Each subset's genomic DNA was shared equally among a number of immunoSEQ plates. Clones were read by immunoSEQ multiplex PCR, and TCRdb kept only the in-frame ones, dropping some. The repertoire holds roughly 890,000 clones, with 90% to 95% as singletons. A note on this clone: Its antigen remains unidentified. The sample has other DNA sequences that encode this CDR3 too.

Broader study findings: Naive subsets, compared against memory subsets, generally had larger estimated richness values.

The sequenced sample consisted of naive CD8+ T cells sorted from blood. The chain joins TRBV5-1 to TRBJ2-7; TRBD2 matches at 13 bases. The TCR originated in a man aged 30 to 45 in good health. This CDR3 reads CASSPGLAGEYEQYF. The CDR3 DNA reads TGCGCCAGCAGCCCTGGACTAGCGGGAGAGTACGAGCAGTACTTC. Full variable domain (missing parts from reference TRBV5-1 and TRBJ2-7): KAGVTQTPRYLIKTRGQQVTLSCSPISGHRSVSWYQQTPGQGLQFLFEYFSETQRNKGNFPGRFSGRQFSNSRSEMNVSTLELGDSALYLCASSPGLAGEYEQYFGPGTRLTVT.